The next 19 T cell receptor beta chains were all read from a single sample in a study of blood T cells in healthy people across ages. Sample-barcoded 5' priming and a J-beta primer mix drove a second PCR of 7 to 11 cycles. TCRdb re-analysed the 5' RACE reads in MiXCR, keeping a single row per CDR3 protein. Among about 500,000 distinct CDR3 sequences listed, around 24% were seen once. These same data were also listed under a study on T cells of mothers and their children.

Sequenced material: blood. These receptors all stem from a boy between 10 and 17 years old in good health.

This chain connects TRBV18 to TRBJ2-2; D ambiguous. With 3 bases removed from V and 4 bases from J, the gap between germline ends came to 12 bases. Germline V gene lookup returns CDR1 KGHSH and CDR2 LQKENI. CDR3 length: 15 residues. The CDR3 sequence is CASSPGQVVTGELFF. CDR3 bases: TGTGCCAGCTCACCGGGCCAGGTGGTCACCGGGGAGCTGTTTTTT.

V is TRBV4-2 and J is TRBJ1-2, with 11 bases that match TRBD1. Germline values: CDR1 LGHNA, CDR2 YNFKEQ. V shed 1 base and J 4 bases; nucleotides not matched to a gene: 5. This CDR3 spans 16 amino acids. The CDR3 bases are TGTGCCAGCAGCCAAGTGGGGACAGGGGGTTCCTATGGCTACACCTTC. Translating it yields CASSQVGTGGSYGYTF.

There are many counts of this clonotype. The genes are TRBV29-1 and TRBJ2-1; D gene ambiguous. The CDR3 sequence is 12 residues long. Trimming left V 4 bases short and J 4 bases short, with 8 bases between. Per the germline V gene, CDR1 is SQVTM and CDR2 is ANQGSEA. CDR3 protein: CSVVTEYNEQFF. CDR3 coding DNA: TGCAGCGTTGTTACGGAGTACAATGAGCAGTTCTTC.

This chain connects TRBV6-5 to TRBJ1-5; a possible D gene is TRBD1 (6 bases). Germline CDR1 reads MNHEY; CDR2 reads SVGAGI. Trimming took 11 bases from V and 5 from J, leaving 16 bases between them. This CDR3 is 13 amino acids long. The CDR3 here is CAAGAAGDQPQHF. The CDR3 DNA reads as TGTGCCGCAGGGGCGGCGGGGGATCAGCCCCAGCATTTT.

This clonotype was observed a few times. CDR3 DNA sequence: TGTGCCAGCAGCTTAGCGGAGGGGCTAGCCACCTACAATGAGCAGTTCTTC. Translated, it gives CASSLAEGLATYNEQFF. This sequence joins TRBV7-2 and TRBJ2-1; tentative D call: TRBD2 (6 bases). This CDR3 is built from 17 residues. The germline V gene encodes CDR1 SGHTA and CDR2 FQGNSA. V was trimmed by 0 bases and J by 2 bases, leaving 14 bases between them.

This chain connects TRBV6-2 or TRBV6-3 to TRBJ1-2; D not resolved. The V gene lost 5 bases and the J gene lost 4 bases, with 17 bases spanning the gap. The CDR3 sequence is 15 residues long. Germline CDR1 and CDR2: MNHEY and SVGEGT. The CDR3 sequence: CASSLGRKGLYGYTF. CDR3 nucleotides: TGTGCCAGCAGTCTCGGGCGCAAGGGCCTCTATGGCTACACCTTC.

This clonotype was seen only a few times. This chain uses TRBV20-1 with TRBJ2-5, with D possibly being TRBD2 (5 bases). This CDR3 has 17 amino acids. The germline V and J ends were trimmed by 0 bases and 2 bases, with 19 bases remaining between them. Germline V gives CDR1 DFQATT, CDR2 SNEGSKA (reference sequence). The CDR3 is CSARDFRATTGQETQYF. As DNA, the CDR3 is TGCAGTGCTAGAGATTTTCGGGCAACTACGGGGCAAGAGACCCAGTACTTC.

This clonotype occurred a few times. V and J are TRBV12-3 or TRBV12-4 and TRBJ2-7; 9 bases fit TRBD1. V lost 6 bases to trimming and J lost 2 bases; unmatched junction nucleotides: 5. This CDR3 comprises 14 residues. This CDR3 reads CASSRGQGTYEQYF. CDR3 DNA: TGTGCCAGCAGCAGAGGACAGGGGACCTACGAGCAGTACTTC.

The V and J genes are TRBV28 and TRBJ1-4; 10 bases are a match to TRBD1. V lost 8 bases and J lost 7; bases outside the gene matches: 10. Germline-derived CDR1 and CDR2 are MDHEN and SYDVKM. The CDR3 loop spans 15 amino acids. The CDR3 protein is CASGSQDRGVEKLFF. CDR3 sequence (DNA): TGTGCCAGCGGCAGCCAGGACAGGGGGGTTGAAAAACTGTTTTTT. Using reference TRBV28 and TRBJ1-4 for the parts outside the CDR3, the full variable domain is DVKVTQSSRYLVKRTGEKVFLECVQDMDHENMFWYRQDPGLGLRLIYFSYDVKMKEKGDIPEGYSVSREKKERFSLILESASTNQTSMYLCASGSQDRGVEKLFFGSGTQLSVL.

Comments on this clonotype: The junction and the germline gene differ at one end; a read error may be behind it. CDR3 nucleotides: TGTGCCGGCAGCCAAGTCACTGAAGCTTTCTTT. This encodes CAGSQVTEAFF. The V and J genes are TRBV12-3 or TRBV12-4 and TRBJ1-1, with D hard to call. The CDR3 loop spans 11 amino acids.

This clonotype came up a few times. The chain links TRBV28 to TRBJ2-7, with unresolved D. The germline V gene encodes CDR1 MDHEN and CDR2 SYDVKM. The CDR3 sequence is 14 residues long. Trimming removed 3 bases from V and 6 bases from J, with 15 bases in between. The CDR3 here is CASSLQCHLCEQYF. In nucleotides, the CDR3 is TGTGCCAGCAGTTTGCAGTGTCATCTCTGCGAGCAGTACTTC. The full variable domain, its missing parts supplied by reference TRBV28 and TRBJ2-7, is DVKVTQSSRYLVKRTGEKVFLECVQDMDHENMFWYRQDPGLGLRLIYFSYDVKMKEKGDIPEGYSVSREKKERFSLILESASTNQTSMYLCASSLQCHLCEQYFGPGTRLTVT.

The chain joins TRBV19 to TRBJ2-2; possibly TRBD2 for D (5 bases). Germline V gene sequence: CDR1 LNHDA, CDR2 SQIVND (reference sequence). CDR3 length: 16 amino acids. Trimming took off 4 bases at V and 6 bases at J, with 18 bases between the two ends. The CDR3 sequence is CASSTRTATSSGELFF. The CDR3 nucleotides are TGTGCCAGTAGTACCCGGACGGCTACTAGTTCCGGGGAGCTGTTTTTT.

The table lists this clonotype with a few counts. The CDR3 DNA sequence: TGTGCCAGCAGTTATCTCGGGACAGGGGCCTACGAGCAGTACTTC. Amino acid sequence: CASSYLGTGAYEQYF. V usage is TRBV7-2 and J usage is TRBJ2-7; 10 positions match TRBD1. This CDR3 comprises 15 residues. V dropped 6 bases and J dropped 2; count of bases not matched to a gene: 7. CDR1 is SGHTA, CDR2 FQGNSA, per germline.

This clonotype has a handful of counts. Here the CDR3 DNA reads TGCGCCAGCAGCTTGTCCGCGGGAGTGGAGACCCAGTACTTC. It translates to CASSLSAGVETQYF. The V gene is TRBV5-1, the J gene TRBJ2-5; 7 nucleotides match TRBD2. With 1 base clipped from V and 5 bases from J, the junction kept 5 bases outside the gene matches. The CDR3 runs to 14 residues. Germline V lookup: CDR1 SGHRS, CDR2 YFSETQ.

V gene TRBV5-1 combines with J gene TRBJ2-5; D is perhaps TRBD1 (5 bases). The end of the DNA aligns better with TRBJ2-7, so the J call may be wrong. The V gene's germline CDR1 is SGHRS and CDR2 YFSETQ. The length of the CDR3 is 14 residues. CDR3 bases: TGCGCCAGCAGCCCGGACACCCTTTCCTACGAGCAGTACTTC. The encoded protein is CASSPDTLSYEQYF.

As to this clonotype: Compared with germline, one end of the junction differs, possibly owing to a read error. The chain is built from TRBV20-1 and TRBJ2-2; D not resolved. Germline V gene data show CDR1 as DFQATT and CDR2 as SNEGSKA (reference sequence). The CDR3 loop spans 15 amino acids. CDR3 loop: CSARVTTENTGELFF. CDR3 DNA sequence: TGCAGTGCTAGAGTTACCACAGAGAACACGGGGGAGCTGTTTTTT.

This clonotype was seen only a few times. The chain employs TRBV25-1 and TRBJ2-1; weak D call: TRBD2 (6 bases). V gave up 5 bases and J gave up 7 bases, with 21 bases separating them. CDR3 length: 16 amino acids. The germline gives CDR1 MGHDK, CDR2 SYGVNS. This chain's CDR3 is CASSRGGIGGVNEQFF. The DNA of the CDR3 is TGTGCCAGCAGTCGAGGCGGGATAGGAGGAGTAAATGAGCAGTTCTTC.

There are a few counts of this clonotype. The V call is TRBV11-1, the J call TRBJ1-1; the D gene is possibly TRBD1 (6 bases). CDR1 and CDR2 from the germline V gene are SGHAT and FQDESV (reference sequence). The CDR3 contains 15 residues. V lost 5 bases to trimming and J lost 0 bases, with 13 bases between them. The CDR3 DNA is TGTGCCAGCAGCCCCCAGCGGGGGCTGAACACTGAAGCTTTCTTT. Translating gives CASSPQRGLNTEAFF.

The sample holds many counts of this clonotype. The chain couples TRBV3-1 to TRBJ2-5; perhaps TRBD2 as D (5 bases). The germline CDR1 and CDR2 sequences are LGHDT and YNNKEL (reference sequence). This CDR3 spans 12 amino acids. V was pared by 1 base and J by 5 bases, with 5 bases between. The CDR3 coding sequence is TGTGCCAGCAGCCAAGCGGGGGAGACCCAGTACTTC. It codes for CASSQAGETQYF.